This T cell receptor (beta chain) was profiled in a study of shared clonotypes between healthy human individuals. Study results and limitations: The study drew on few donors, limiting represented genetic and exposure-history diversity. When naive CD4 clonotypes were compared across a handful of donors, approximately 5% were shared.

Terminally differentiated effector memory CD45RA+ cells were left out of the naive CD8 fraction, which was CD45RO-negative and positively selected for CCR7. Trimming removed 2 bases from V and 2 bases from J, with 4 bases in between. The CDR3 is 11 amino acids. Germline values: CDR1 GTSNPN, CDR2 SVGIG (reference sequence). Here immunoSEQ multiplex PCR was the method, and the copy in TCRdb shows in-frame clones only, minus some. The data hold some 2.1 million clones, with about 95% observed a single time. Concerning this clone: Its matching antigen is unknown. In the same sample, other DNA sequences code for this CDR3.

The chain is built from TRBV30 and TRBJ2-7; D unclear. The clonotype was recovered from a man aged 18 to 29 in good health. What was sequenced was naive CD8+ T cells sorted from blood. The chain's CDR3 is CAWSPAYEQYF. Written as DNA, the CDR3 is TGTGCCTGGAGTCCTGCCTACGAGCAGTACTTC.